This T cell receptor beta chain was recovered during a study of siplizumab effects on memory and regulatory T cells. Repertoires were generated with immunoSEQ multiplex PCR, while TCRdb's copy carries only in-frame clones and drops some. This table holds 110,000 or so clones, around 93% found once. Study-wide results and caveats: The alloreactive clones that mapped to unstimulated subsets made up only a minor fraction. An assignable naive or memory phenotype was lacking in roughly 80-96% of proliferating CD4+ or CD8+ clones. It seemed that naive T cells were more diverse than memory cells and were major contributors to the alloresponse.

Regarding this clone: What it binds is unknown.

With 6 bases clipped from V and 2 bases from J, the junction kept 9 bases outside the gene matches. The CDR3 is made up of 15 amino acids. Per germline, CDR1 SNHLY and CDR2 FYNNEI. The rearrangement joins TRBV2 to TRBJ2-5, with TRBD1 identical over 7 bases. Input material: non-Treg CD4+ T cells sorted from blood. This clonotype was sampled from a human donor in good health. The CDR3 spells CASSPTGAPQETQYF. CDR3 in DNA: TGTGCCAGCAGCCCTACAGGGGCCCCTCAAGAGACCCAGTACTTC.